Shown below are 11 T cell receptor beta chains from a single sample sequenced in a study of CD8 T cells in Susac syndrome. It was with random hexamers that roughly 0.45 to 1 ug RNA was reverse transcribed. TCRdb re-called the immunoSEQ multiplex PCR reads through MiXCR, storing one row per CDR3 protein. This table holds 250,000 to 300,000 distinct CDR3 sequences, around 89% found once. The sample comprised CD8+ T cells from PBMCs. The receptors derive from a human donor with multiple sclerosis.

The chain has TRBV20-1 and TRBJ2-1, with 8 bases that match TRBD1. Germline loops: CDR1 DFQATT, CDR2 SNEGSKA (reference sequence). The CDR3 consists of 14 residues. With V trimmed by 3 bases and J by 10 bases, 11 bases remained unmatched. CDR3 nucleotide sequence: TGCAGTGCTAGTTTGGACAGGGATATCCTCGAGCAGTTCTTC. This translates into CSASLDRDILEQFF.

The chain links TRBV7-9 to TRBJ2-2, with D possibly being TRBD1 (5 bases). Germline CDR1 and CDR2: SEHNR and FQNEAQ (reference sequence). Trimming cost V 6 bases and J 0 bases, with 8 bases left between them. The CDR3 spans 14 residues. CDR3 DNA: TGTGCCAGCAGTGCGACAGCGAACACCGGGGAGCTGTTTTTT. Encoded protein: CASSATANTGELFF.

A single count supports this clonotype. The chain combines TRBV27 with TRBJ2-3; D is perhaps TRBD1 (5 bases). Trimming removed 6 bases at V and 7 bases at J, with 11 bases between. This CDR3 contains 12 residues. Germline CDR1 MNHEY, CDR2 SMNVEV (reference sequence). The CDR3 sequence is CASSPQGNTQYF. CDR3 DNA sequence: TGTGCCAGCAGCCCCCAGGGAAATACGCAGTATTTT.

The chain joins TRBV5-1 to TRBJ2-2; 8 bases line up with TRBD1. With 4 bases clipped from V and 3 bases from J, the junction kept 5 bases outside the gene matches. The germline CDR1 and CDR2 sequences are SGHRS and YFSETQ. This CDR3 is built from 15 residues. The CDR3 region has the DNA TGCGCCAGCAGCGGCGGACAGGGATACACCGGGGAGCTGTTTTTT. Protein product: CASSGGQGYTGELFF.

The genes are TRBV9 and TRBJ2-7; 10 bases fit TRBD1. The CDR3 is made up of 15 amino acids. V was clipped by 2 bases and J by 3 bases; unmatched bases: 5. Per the germline V gene, CDR1 is SGDLS and CDR2 is YYNGEE. The CDR3 reads CASSVGTGEGYEQYF. The CDR3 region has the DNA TGTGCCAGCAGCGTGGGGACAGGGGAGGGCTACGAGCAGTACTTC.

The genes are TRBV19 and TRBJ2-7, with TRBD1 identical over 8 bases. The CDR3 has 15 residues. Germline loops: CDR1 LNHDA, CDR2 SQIVND (reference sequence). The ends lost 3 bases at V and 3 bases at J; junction bases unmatched: 7. The CDR3 protein is CASSIGQGMFYEQYF. CDR3 DNA sequence: TGTGCCAGTAGTATCGGACAGGGTATGTTCTACGAGCAGTACTTC.

This CDR3 is CASSPGQQETQYF. CDR3 in DNA: TGTGCCAGCTCACCAGGACAGCAAGAGACCCAGTACTTC. This chain connects TRBV18 to TRBJ2-5, with a weak D call TRBD1 (6 bases). Looked up from germline, CDR1 is KGHSH and CDR2 is LQKENI. V shed 2 bases and J shed 2 bases, with 6 bases lying between them. This CDR3 has 13 residues.

In its sample, this clonotype was seen once. This chain connects TRBV30 to TRBJ2-2; D possibly corresponds to TRBD2 (6 bases). V was clipped by 7 bases and J by 7 bases, with 25 bases between them. The CDR3 covers 16 residues. The germline CDR1 and CDR2 sequences are GTSNPN and SVGIG (reference sequence). The CDR3 nucleotides read TGTGCCTTGAAACCTCCGGGACTCTTCTCGGACGGGGAGCTGTTTTTT. Protein product: CALKPPGLFSDGELFF.

The V and J genes are TRBV4-1 and TRBJ2-5; TRBD2 agrees at 12 bases. After removal of 3 bases from V and 5 bases from J, the junction contained 7 bases not matched to a gene. Germline CDR1 reads MGHRA; CDR2 reads YSYEKL. The CDR3 consists of 16 residues. CDR3 nucleotide sequence: TGCGCCAGCAGCCACCTCGGACTAGCGGGAAGTGAGACCCAGTACTTC. Translated, it gives CASSHLGLAGSETQYF.

The V gene is TRBV7-8, the J gene TRBJ2-7, with 9 positions matching TRBD1. CDR3 length: 15 residues. Trimming removed 1 base from V and 6 bases from J; junction bases left unmatched: 7. Germline lookup yields CDR1 SGHVS and CDR2 FQNEAQ. The CDR3 DNA reads TGTGCCAGCAGCTTAGTTCGGACAGGGGCCGGCGAGCAGTACTTC. This gives the protein CASSLVRTGAGEQYF.

The chain joins TRBV4-1 to TRBJ1-2, with no clear D. The CDR3 is 15 residues long. The V end lost 0 bases, the J end lost 1 base, and 9 bases lay between the germline ends. CDR1 MGHRA and CDR2 YSYEKL come from the germline V gene. Here the CDR3 reads CASSQDADLNYGYTF. In DNA form, the CDR3 reads TGCGCCAGCAGCCAAGACGCCGATCTTAACTATGGCTACACCTTC.